Each of the 14 T cell receptor beta chains below was sequenced from the same sample in a study of technical replicates of blood from four donors (dated by TCRdb to 2016 to 2017). To prepare the library, the immunoSEQ multiplex PCR assay was applied. TCRdb holds this immuneACCESS table with in-frame rearrangements only. Some clones are missing; in checked studies, unresolved V genes explain under half, and the rest has no known cause. The table for this sample lists about 75,000 clones; approximately 97% of them were counted only once. The top ten clones comprise approximately 0.3% of the sample. Sequenced sample: T cells isolated from PBMCs. The receptors were sampled from a human donor in good health.

This chain links TRBV6-4 with TRBJ2-2; a weak D match, TRBD2 (6 bases). Trimming removed 3 bases from V and 0 bases from J, with 8 bases in between. The CDR3 consists of 15 residues. In germline, CDR1 is MRHNA, CDR2 SNTAGT. CDR3 nucleotides: TGTGCCAGCAGTGAGACGGGGGCGAACACCGGGGAGCTGTTTTTT. Residues: CASSETGANTGELFF.

The gene calls are TRBV18 and TRBJ2-7, with 10 nucleotides matching TRBD1. Germline V gene lookup returns CDR1 KGHSH and CDR2 LQKENI. The V and J ends lost 5 bases and 4 bases, in that order; junction bases with no gene match: 8. This CDR3 has 15 amino acids. The CDR3 region has the DNA TGTGCCAGCTCAAGGCGCGACAGGGGGCGATACGAGCAGTACTTC. It yields the protein CASSRRDRGRYEQYF. Drawing the rest from reference TRBV18 and TRBJ2-7, the complete variable domain is NAGVMQNPRHLVRRRGQEARLRCSPMKGHSHVYWYRQLPEEGLKFMVYLQKENIIDESGMPKERFSAEFPKEGPSILRIQQVVRGDSAAYFCASSRRDRGRYEQYFGPGTRLTVT.

V and J are TRBV5-6 and TRBJ1-4; 10 nucleotides align to TRBD1. This CDR3 comprises 17 residues. Losses at the gene ends were 3 bases for V and 0 bases for J; bases not matched to a gene: 5. Per the germline V gene, CDR1 is SGHDT and CDR2 is YYEEEE. The CDR3 reads CASSWTGGKATNEKLFF. In nucleotides, the CDR3 is TGTGCCAGCAGCTGGACAGGGGGTAAAGCAACTAATGAAAAACTGTTTTTT.

The chain uses TRBV28 and TRBJ1-5, with 8 bases matching TRBD1. CDR1 is MDHEN and CDR2 is SYDVKM in the germline V gene. This CDR3 is built from 15 residues. Trimming cost V 3 bases and J 8 bases; bases outside gene matches: 9. The DNA for the CDR3 is TGTGCCAGCAGTTTGATGACAGGGGATATGGAGCCCCAGCATTTT. It encodes CASSLMTGDMEPQHF.

The CDR3 DNA reads TGTGCCAGCAGCCTCAGGGGGAATAGTCTTAAAGAGACCCAGTACTTC. It specifies CASSLRGNSLKETQYF. V and J are TRBV7-6 and TRBJ2-5; 7 bases are shared with TRBD1. CDR1 is SGHVS, CDR2 FNYEAQ, per germline. This CDR3 has 16 amino acids. V shed 5 bases, J shed 3 bases, and the junction held 12 bases outside the gene matches.

V and J are TRBV19 and TRBJ1-5, with 7 nucleotides matching TRBD1. The CDR3 runs to 16 residues. Unmatched junction bases numbered 4, after V lost 2 bases and J lost 0 bases. Germline V lookup: CDR1 LNHDA, CDR2 SQIVND (reference sequence). CDR3 residues: CASSINRGDSNQPQHF. Written as DNA, the CDR3 is TGTGCCAGTAGTATAAACAGGGGTGATAGCAATCAGCCCCAGCATTTT.

The CDR3 DNA follows: TGTGCCAGCAGCAAGGACAGAGCAAGCTCCTACGAGCAGTACTTC. Amino acids: CASSKDRASSYEQYF. The chain is built from TRBV11-3 and TRBJ2-7, with a tentative D call TRBD1 (6 bases). V was pared by 5 bases and J by 0 bases, with 14 bases between. Germline values: CDR1 SGHNT, CDR2 YENEEA. This CDR3 spans 15 amino acids.

The chain couples TRBV4-3 to TRBJ1-2; D perhaps matches TRBD1 (5 bases). The CDR3 runs to 14 residues. Germline CDR1 and CDR2: LGHNA and YSLEER. Deletions cut 0 bases from V and 8 bases from J, with 13 bases between. Here the CDR3 DNA reads TGCGCCAGCAGCCAAGATTGGGGCGCGGGAGGCTACACCTTC. It encodes CASSQDWGAGGYTF.

The chain recombines TRBV27 with TRBJ2-3; a weak D match, TRBD1 (7 bases). Trimming shortened V by 6 bases and J by 4 bases, and 17 bases separated the two germline ends. CDR1 is MNHEY, CDR2 SMNVEV, per germline (reference sequence). The CDR3 is 15 residues long. The DNA for the CDR3 is TGTGCCAGCAGATTTCTTCAGGGGGAGGCAGATACGCAGTATTTT. This sequence encodes CASRFLQGEADTQYF.

The chain has TRBV9 and TRBJ2-1; D is unresolved. Looked up from germline, CDR1 is SGDLS and CDR2 is YYNGEE. The CDR3 consists of 14 residues. The V gene lost 0 bases and the J gene lost 6 bases, with 10 bases spanning the gap. In DNA, the CDR3 is TGTGCCAGCAGCGTAGGCTCGTTAGTCAATGAGCAGTTCTTC. This codes for CASSVGSLVNEQFF.

The chain combines TRBV7-2 with TRBJ1-3, with D unclear. Germline values: CDR1 SGHTA, CDR2 FQGNSA. The CDR3 runs 11 residues. V was trimmed by 6 bases and J by 4 bases, leaving 4 bases between them. For the CDR3, the DNA is TGTGCCAGCAGTATAGGAAACACCATATATTTT. Its protein is CASSIGNTIYF.

The rearrangement uses TRBV11-3 and TRBJ2-2, with D hard to call. Trimming took 5 bases from V and 1 from J, leaving 8 bases between them. This CDR3 comprises 14 residues. From germline, CDR1 is SGHNT and CDR2 YENEEA. This CDR3 reads CASSNAGNTGELFF. The DNA of the CDR3 is TGTGCCAGCAGCAACGCAGGGAACACCGGGGAGCTGTTTTTT.

The chain combines TRBV10-1 with TRBJ2-3, with D possibly matching TRBD2 (6 bases). Germline V gene sequence: CDR1 WNHNN, CDR2 SYGVQD (reference sequence). The CDR3 has 14 residues. V lost 2 bases, J lost 5 bases, and 11 bases lay in between. The CDR3 here is CASSETGEKDTQYF. CDR3 in DNA: TGCGCCAGCAGTGAGACGGGAGAGAAAGATACGCAGTATTTT.

The DNA of the CDR3 is TGTGCCAGCACCCCCGGAGCGGGAGGAGGGGATACGCAGTATTTT. This sequence encodes CASTPGAGGGDTQYF. The rearrangement uses TRBV27 and TRBJ2-3, with 9 bases identical to TRBD2. This CDR3 is built from 15 residues. The germline V gene has CDR1 MNHEY and CDR2 SMNVEV (reference sequence). Losses at the gene ends were 7 bases for V and 6 bases for J; bases not matched to a gene: 11.